This is a list of T cell receptor beta chains from one sample in a study of OX40 agonist ivuxolimab in advanced cancers. Data came from immunoSEQ multiplex PCR; TCRdb stores just in-frame clones and leaves some out. The sample has about 53,000 clones, around 89% seen once; the top ten hold approximately 11%. The material sequenced was CD4+ or CD8+ T cells sorted from blood, taken in a trial of the OX40 agonist ivuxolimab. The receptor source for this set is an adult with an advanced solid tumor such as melanoma, head and neck, liver or kidney cancer. The CDR3 runs from the conserved cysteine through the conserved F or W. Fields, in order: CDR3 DNA, CDR3 protein, V gene, clone size, J gene, D gene. A D gene is named only where the DNA matches it firmly. Clone sizes are given selectively: once, few, many, or a class where the clone is expanded.

DNA: TGTGCCAGCATCGACAGGGCCGCAAACACCATATATTTT; CDR3: CASIDRAANTIYF; V: TRBV6-5; size: NA; J: TRBJ1-3; D: TRBD1
DNA: TGTGCCAGTAGTAAGAACGGGAGGACTGAAGCTTTCTTT; CDR3: CASSKNGRTEAFF; V: TRBV19; size: NA; J: TRBJ1-1; D: NA
DNA: TGTGCCAGCAGTACCCCGGGATCCGAGCAGTACTTC; CDR3: CASSTPGSEQYF; V: TRBV2; size: NA; J: TRBJ2-7; D: NA
DNA: TGTGCCAGCAGTGAAAATTCGGATCAGCCCCAGCATTTT; CDR3: CASSENSDQPQHF; V: TRBV2; size: NA; J: TRBJ1-5; D: NA
DNA: TGTGCCAGCAGAAGGGACCCTCATGTTAGGGAGACCCAGTACTTC; CDR3: CASRRDPHVRETQYF; V: TRBV6-5; size: NA; J: TRBJ2-5; D: NA
DNA: TGTGCCACCAGCAGAGATCTAGCCAACAATGAGCAGTTCTTC; CDR3: CATSRDLANNEQFF; V: TRBV15; size: NA; J: TRBJ2-1; D: NA
DNA: TGTGCCAGCAGCTTAACGGCGGGGGCGAATTCACCCCTCCACTTT; CDR3: CASSLTAGANSPLHF; V: TRBV7-3; size: NA; J: TRBJ1-6; D: NA
DNA: TGTGCCAGCAGTGAACAGTCAATGAGCACTGAAGCTTTCTTT; CDR3: CASSEQSMSTEAFF; V: TRBV2; size: NA; J: TRBJ1-1; D: NA
DNA: TGTGCCAGCAGTTTACGAGGGACCCACGAGCAGTACTTC; CDR3: CASSLRGTHEQYF; V: TRBV28; size: once; J: TRBJ2-7; D: NA
DNA: TGTGCCAGCATCCCTCAGGGGGAGAACACTGAAGCTTTCTTT; CDR3: CASIPQGENTEAFF; V: TRBV6-6; size: NA; J: TRBJ1-1; D: TRBD1
DNA: TGTGCCAGCAGCTGGGGACAGATGCAAGAGACCCAGTACTTC; CDR3: CASSWGQMQETQYF; V: TRBV7-2; size: NA; J: TRBJ2-5; D: TRBD1
DNA: TGTGCCAGTAGTATAGGTGATAACTCCTACAATGAGCAGTTCTTC; CDR3: CASSIGDNSYNEQFF; V: TRBV19; size: NA; J: TRBJ2-1; D: NA
DNA: TGTGCCAGCAGCGTAGAGGGACTAGCGGGATCCCCGGAGACCCAGTACTTC; CDR3: CASSVEGLAGSPETQYF; V: TRBV9; size: NA; J: TRBJ2-5; D: TRBD2
DNA: TGTGCCAGCAGTTACACGCCACATTATGAAGCTTTCTTT; CDR3: CASSYTPHYEAFF; V: TRBV6-5; size: few; J: TRBJ1-1; D: NA
DNA: TGTGCCAGCAGCCAAAGCCCAGCGGGAGTGGGGGAGACCCAGTACTTC; CDR3: CASSQSPAGVGETQYF; V: TRBV4-2; size: NA; J: TRBJ2-5; D: TRBD2
DNA: TGCGCCAGCAGCTTGGATGGCGGGTATAATTCACCCCTCCACTTT; CDR3: CASSLDGGYNSPLHF; V: TRBV5-1; size: NA; J: TRBJ1-6; D: NA
DNA: TGTGCCAGCAGTCTTGACACAGGGGAGTTTCAGCCCCAGCATTTT; CDR3: CASSLDTGEFQPQHF; V: TRBV6-1; size: NA; J: TRBJ1-5; D: TRBD1
DNA: TGTGCCAGTAGTAAGCGGGGAGAGACCCAGTACTTC; CDR3: CASSKRGETQYF; V: TRBV19; size: NA; J: TRBJ2-5; D: TRBD2
DNA: TGTGCCAGTAGTAGGGGACTAGCGGAGTACACCGGGGAGCTGTTTTTT; CDR3: CASSRGLAEYTGELFF; V: TRBV19; size: once; J: TRBJ2-2; D: TRBD2
DNA: TGTGCCAGCAGTTTATCCCAGAACACTGAAGCTTTCTTT; CDR3: CASSLSQNTEAFF; V: TRBV28; size: NA; J: TRBJ1-1; D: NA
DNA: TGCGCCAGCAGCCCGGACGGAAACACTGAAGCTTTCTTT; CDR3: CASSPDGNTEAFF; V: TRBV5-1; size: NA; J: TRBJ1-1; D: NA
DNA: TGTGCCAGCAGTTCCCGGGAATATACCCCCGAGCAGTACTTC; CDR3: CASSSREYTPEQYF; V: TRBV2; size: NA; J: TRBJ2-7; D: NA
DNA: TGTGCCAGCTCATCGGGACAGGGGGCTGATACGCAGTATTTT; CDR3: CASSSGQGADTQYF; V: TRBV18; size: NA; J: TRBJ2-3; D: TRBD1
DNA: TGTGCCAGCAGCTTAGGACTAGAACCGAACGAGCAGTACTTC; CDR3: CASSLGLEPNEQYF; V: TRBV7-9; size: NA; J: TRBJ2-7; D: NA
DNA: TGTGCCAGCGCTAGCGGTGGGGATACGCAGTATTTT; CDR3: CASASGGDTQYF; V: TRBV9; size: NA; J: TRBJ2-3; D: TRBD2
DNA: TGTGCCAGCAGCCTCTTGTTGGGGGCCCCCTACGAGCAGTACTTC; CDR3: CASSLLLGAPYEQYF; V: TRBV5-5; size: NA; J: TRBJ2-7; D: NA
DNA: TGTGCCAGCAATGATAACACCGGGGAGCTGTTTTTT; CDR3: CASNDNTGELFF; V: TRBV27; size: few; J: TRBJ2-2; D: NA
DNA: TGCGCCAGCAGAACGGGGGGCTTGAGACTGTTTTTT; CDR3: CASRTGGLRLFF; V: TRBV10-1; size: NA; J: TRBJ1-4; D: NA
DNA: TGTGCCTGGAGTGGATACAATGAGCAGTTCTTC; CDR3: CAWSGYNEQFF; V: TRBV30; size: NA; J: TRBJ2-1; D: NA
DNA: TGTGCCATCAGTGAGGGAGCGCCGGGGGAAAAACTGTTTTTT; CDR3: CAISEGAPGEKLFF; V: TRBV10-3; size: NA; J: TRBJ1-4; D: NA
DNA: TGTGCCAGCAGCTACCGGGACACGAGCACAGATACGCAGTATTTT; CDR3: CASSYRDTSTDTQYF; V: TRBV5-5; size: NA; J: TRBJ2-3; D: NA
DNA: TGCGCCAGCAGCCGGGGACAGGGCCTTAACACTGAAGCTTTCTTT; CDR3: CASSRGQGLNTEAFF; V: TRBV4-1; size: NA; J: TRBJ1-1; D: TRBD1
DNA: TGCGCCAGCAGCCGAGGGGGGAGCGGGGTCACAGATACGCAGTATTTT; CDR3: CASSRGGSGVTDTQYF; V: TRBV5-1; size: NA; J: TRBJ2-3; D: NA
DNA: TGCGCCAGCAGCGCCGGGACAGGGTATGGCTACACCTTC; CDR3: CASSAGTGYGYTF; V: TRBV5-1; size: once; J: TRBJ1-2; D: TRBD1
DNA: TGTGCCAGTAGTATAGATTCCGGGAAGAATCAGCCCCAGCATTTT; CDR3: CASSIDSGKNQPQHF; V: TRBV19; size: NA; J: TRBJ1-5; D: NA
DNA: TGTGCCAGCTCTCGGACCGGGACAGGGAACTACGAGCAGTACTTC; CDR3: CASSRTGTGNYEQYF; V: TRBV6-5; size: NA; J: TRBJ2-7; D: TRBD1
DNA: TGTGCCAGCAGACTCAGGGGGGCGACCTACAATGAGCAGTTCTTC; CDR3: CASRLRGATYNEQFF; V: TRBV6-5; size: NA; J: TRBJ2-1; D: NA
DNA: TGTGCCAGCAGCTTGGACGGGACTAGGGAAAACAATGAGCAGTTCTTC; CDR3: CASSLDGTRENNEQFF; V: TRBV5-4; size: NA; J: TRBJ2-1; D: TRBD2
DNA: TGTGCCTGGAGCAAACGAGGCCAGGCGGATAGCAATCAGCCCCAGCATTTT; CDR3: CAWSKRGQADSNQPQHF; V: TRBV30; size: once; J: TRBJ1-5; D: NA
DNA: TGTGCCAGCAGCGCACCAGGGGGCGTAGGAAATGAAAAACTGTTTTTT; CDR3: CASSAPGGVGNEKLFF; V: TRBV9; size: NA; J: TRBJ1-4; D: TRBD1
DNA: TGTGCCAGCTCACCACGACGGGAGACCCAGTACTTC; CDR3: CASSPRRETQYF; V: TRBV18; size: few; J: TRBJ2-5; D: NA
DNA: TGTGCCTGGACCCCCCGAAGGGTCGCCACTGAAGCTTTCTTT; CDR3: CAWTPRRVATEAFF; V: TRBV30; size: NA; J: TRBJ1-1; D: NA